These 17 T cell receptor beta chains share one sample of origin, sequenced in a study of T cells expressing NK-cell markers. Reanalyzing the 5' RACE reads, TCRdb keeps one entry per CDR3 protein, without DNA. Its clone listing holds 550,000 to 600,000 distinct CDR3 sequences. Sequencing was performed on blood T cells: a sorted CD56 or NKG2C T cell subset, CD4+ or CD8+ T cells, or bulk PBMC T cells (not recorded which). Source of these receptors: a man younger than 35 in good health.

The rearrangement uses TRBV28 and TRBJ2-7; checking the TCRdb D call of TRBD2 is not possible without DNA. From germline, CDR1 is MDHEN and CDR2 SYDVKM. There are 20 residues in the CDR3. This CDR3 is CASSGRSLAGVGGSADEQYF.

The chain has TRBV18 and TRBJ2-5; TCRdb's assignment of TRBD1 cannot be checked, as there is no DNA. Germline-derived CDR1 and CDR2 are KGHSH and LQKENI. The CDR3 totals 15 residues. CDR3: CASSYGQTSQETQYF.

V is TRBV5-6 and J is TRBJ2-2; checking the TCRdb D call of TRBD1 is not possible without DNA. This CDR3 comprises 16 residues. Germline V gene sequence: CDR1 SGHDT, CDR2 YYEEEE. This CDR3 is CASYLGVGPNGGELFF.

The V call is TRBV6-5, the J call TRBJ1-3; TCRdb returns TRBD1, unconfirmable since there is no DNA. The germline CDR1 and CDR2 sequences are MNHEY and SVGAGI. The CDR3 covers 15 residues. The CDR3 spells CASSYSYGGGNTIYF.

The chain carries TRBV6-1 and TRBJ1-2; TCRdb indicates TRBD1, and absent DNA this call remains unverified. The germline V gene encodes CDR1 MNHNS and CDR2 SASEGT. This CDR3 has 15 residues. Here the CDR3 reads CASSSLQVGARGYTF.

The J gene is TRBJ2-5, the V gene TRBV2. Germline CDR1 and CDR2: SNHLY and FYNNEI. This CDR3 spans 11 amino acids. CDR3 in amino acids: CASSSWQTQYF.

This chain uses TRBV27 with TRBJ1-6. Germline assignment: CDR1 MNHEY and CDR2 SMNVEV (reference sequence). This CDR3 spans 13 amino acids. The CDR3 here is CASSLSENSPLHF.

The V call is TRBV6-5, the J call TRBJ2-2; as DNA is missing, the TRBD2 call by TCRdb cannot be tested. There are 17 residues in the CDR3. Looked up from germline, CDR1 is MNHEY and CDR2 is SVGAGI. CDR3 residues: CASSYGTSGTLTGELFF.

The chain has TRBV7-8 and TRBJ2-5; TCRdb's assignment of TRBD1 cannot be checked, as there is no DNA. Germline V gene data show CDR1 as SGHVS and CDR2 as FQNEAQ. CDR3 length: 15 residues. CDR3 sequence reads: CASSLRDRGLETQYF.

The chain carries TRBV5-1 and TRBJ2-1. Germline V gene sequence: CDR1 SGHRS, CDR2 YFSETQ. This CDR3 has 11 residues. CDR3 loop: CASSNYQGWFF.

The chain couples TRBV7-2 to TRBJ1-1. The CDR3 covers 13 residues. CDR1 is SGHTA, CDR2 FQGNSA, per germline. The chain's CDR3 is CASSLERADEAFF.

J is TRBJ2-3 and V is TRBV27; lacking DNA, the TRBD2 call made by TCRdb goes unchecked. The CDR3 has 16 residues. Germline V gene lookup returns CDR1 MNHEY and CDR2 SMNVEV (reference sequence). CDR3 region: CASSPPPDYPSDTQYF.

CDR3 sequence: CAISESPAGIQETQYF. The rearrangement links TRBV10-3 to TRBJ2-5; the D gene TCRdb calls, TRBD2, cannot be checked with no DNA. Germline CDR1 and CDR2: ENHRY and SYGVKD. The CDR3 consists of 16 residues.

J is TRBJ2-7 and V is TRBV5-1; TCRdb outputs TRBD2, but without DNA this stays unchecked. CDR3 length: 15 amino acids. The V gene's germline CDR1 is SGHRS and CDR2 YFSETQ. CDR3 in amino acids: CASSPSSQITYEQYF.

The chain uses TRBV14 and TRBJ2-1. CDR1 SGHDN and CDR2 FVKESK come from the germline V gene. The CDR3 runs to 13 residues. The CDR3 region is CASSQEVSGEQFF. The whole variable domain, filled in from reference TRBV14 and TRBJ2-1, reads EAGVTQFPSHSVIEKGQTVTLRCDPISGHDNLYWYRRVMGKEIKFLLHFVKESKQDESGMPNNRFLAERTGGTYSTLKVQPAELEDSGVYFCASSQEVSGEQFFGPGTRLTVL.

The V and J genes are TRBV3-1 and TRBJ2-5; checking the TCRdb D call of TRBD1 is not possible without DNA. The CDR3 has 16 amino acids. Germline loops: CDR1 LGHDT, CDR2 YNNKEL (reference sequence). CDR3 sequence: CASSHSRTGDRETQYF.

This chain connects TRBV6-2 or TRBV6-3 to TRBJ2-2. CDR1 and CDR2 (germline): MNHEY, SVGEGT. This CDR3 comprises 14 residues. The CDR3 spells CASSQSSYTGELFF.